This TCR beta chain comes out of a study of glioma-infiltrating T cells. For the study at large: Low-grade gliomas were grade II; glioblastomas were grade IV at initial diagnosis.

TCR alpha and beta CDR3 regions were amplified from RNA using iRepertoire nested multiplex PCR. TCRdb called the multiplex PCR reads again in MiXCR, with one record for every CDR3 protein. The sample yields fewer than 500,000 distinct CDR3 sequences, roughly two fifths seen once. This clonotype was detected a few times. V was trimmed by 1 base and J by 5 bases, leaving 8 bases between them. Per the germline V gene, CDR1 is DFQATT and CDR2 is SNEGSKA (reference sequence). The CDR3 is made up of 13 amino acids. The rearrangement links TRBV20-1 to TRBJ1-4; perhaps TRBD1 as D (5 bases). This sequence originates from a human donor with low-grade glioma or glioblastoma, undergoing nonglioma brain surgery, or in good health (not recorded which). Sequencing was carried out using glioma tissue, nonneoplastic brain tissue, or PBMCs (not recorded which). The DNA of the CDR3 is TGCAGTGCTAGAGGACAGCTAAATGAAAAACTGTTTTTT. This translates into CSARGQLNEKLFF.